A selection of T cell receptor beta chains follows, all from one sample in a study of graft-versus-host responses after intestinal transplantation. The method was immunoSEQ multiplex PCR; TCRdb's version includes in-frame clones alone and lacks a portion of them. The repertoire holds about 100,000 clones, with approximately 90% as singletons. Their antigens remain unidentified. Sequencing was performed on unstimulated CD4+ T cells sorted from spleen or lymph node cells, taken before transplant. The receptors were gathered from a human donor who was the organ donor for an intestinal transplant. The CDR3 runs from the conserved cysteine through the conserved F or W. The D gene is left open where the match is weak. Only some rows state a clone size, as once, few, many or a class for expanded clones.

j_call: TRBJ2-2
d_call: TRBD1
clone_size: few
v_call: TRBV5-1
cdr3_aa: CASSLDYVFATGVGGELFF
cdr3_nt: TGCGCCAGCAGCTTGGATTATGTTTTCGCGACAGGGGTTGGCGGGGAGCTGTTTTTT

j_call: TRBJ1-1
d_call: TRBD1
clone_size: .
v_call: TRBV6-1
cdr3_aa: CASLKPDRVATEAFF
cdr3_nt: TGTGCCAGTTTAAAGCCGGACAGGGTCGCCACTGAAGCTTTCTTT

j_call: TRBJ1-2
d_call: .
clone_size: .
v_call: TRBV30
cdr3_aa: CAWYHLGGYTF
cdr3_nt: TGTGCCTGGTACCATCTGGGAGGCTACACCTTC

j_call: TRBJ1-2
d_call: .
clone_size: once
v_call: TRBV19
cdr3_aa: CASSEIGLDYGYTF
cdr3_nt: TGTGCCAGTAGTGAGATCGGTTTAGATTATGGCTACACCTTC

j_call: TRBJ2-7
d_call: .
clone_size: .
v_call: TRBV27
cdr3_aa: CASSWRDSSYEQYF
cdr3_nt: TGTGCCAGCAGTTGGCGGGACAGCTCCTACGAGCAGTACTTC

j_call: TRBJ2-2
d_call: .
clone_size: .
v_call: TRBV7-3
cdr3_aa: CASSPRGWGELFF
cdr3_nt: TGTGCCAGCAGCCCCCGAGGGTGGGGGGAGCTGTTTTTT

j_call: TRBJ1-1
d_call: .
clone_size: .
v_call: TRBV5-1
cdr3_aa: CASSLGRTVMNTEAFF
cdr3_nt: TGCGCCAGCAGCTTGGGGAGGACGGTAATGAACACTGAAGCTTTCTTT

j_call: TRBJ2-1
d_call: TRBD1
clone_size: .
v_call: TRBV4-1
cdr3_aa: CASSHPGTGGGEQFF
cdr3_nt: TGCGCCAGCAGCCACCCCGGGACAGGGGGTGGTGAGCAGTTCTTC

j_call: TRBJ2-5
d_call: .
clone_size: .
v_call: TRBV10-3
cdr3_aa: CAISENTQETQYF
cdr3_nt: TGTGCCATCAGTGAGAACACCCAAGAGACCCAGTACTTC

j_call: TRBJ2-7
d_call: .
clone_size: .
v_call: TRBV28
cdr3_aa: CASSLASGEGREQYF
cdr3_nt: TGTGCCAGCAGTTTAGCGTCGGGAGAGGGGAGGGAGCAGTACTTC

j_call: TRBJ2-7
d_call: TRBD1
clone_size: .
v_call: TRBV18
cdr3_aa: CASSLRTGNDEQYF
cdr3_nt: TGTGCCAGCTCGCTTAGGACAGGGAATGACGAGCAGTACTTC

j_call: TRBJ2-1
d_call: .
clone_size: .
v_call: TRBV5-1
cdr3_aa: CASSSAEEQFF
cdr3_nt: TGCGCCAGCTCATCCGCGGAGGAGCAGTTCTTC

j_call: TRBJ2-1
d_call: TRBD2
clone_size: .
v_call: TRBV7-3
cdr3_aa: CASSSSGRARNEQFF
cdr3_nt: TGTGCCAGCAGTTCTAGCGGGAGGGCTAGGAATGAGCAGTTCTTC

j_call: TRBJ2-7
d_call: .
clone_size: .
v_call: TRBV2
cdr3_aa: CASSEKFRQYF
cdr3_nt: TGTGCCAGCAGTGAAAAGTTTCGGCAGTACTTC

j_call: TRBJ2-7
d_call: TRBD2
clone_size: .
v_call: TRBV7-2
cdr3_aa: CASSTAGGSSYEQYF
cdr3_nt: TGTGCCAGCAGTACGGCGGGAGGGAGCTCCTACGAGCAGTACTTC

j_call: TRBJ1-1
d_call: .
clone_size: .
v_call: TRBV18
cdr3_aa: CASSPKGDQTEAFF
cdr3_nt: TGTGCCAGCTCACCAAAGGGGGACCAGACTGAAGCTTTCTTT

j_call: TRBJ2-5
d_call: TRBD1
clone_size: .
v_call: TRBV10-3
cdr3_aa: CAISEYGQGQTQYF
cdr3_nt: TGTGCCATCAGTGAATACGGACAGGGCCAGACCCAGTACTTC

j_call: TRBJ1-6
d_call: TRBD1
clone_size: .
v_call: TRBV6-6
cdr3_aa: CASRGDRGDSPLHF
cdr3_nt: TGTGCCAGCAGGGGGGACAGGGGGGATTCACCCCTCCACTTT

j_call: TRBJ2-5
d_call: TRBD2
clone_size: once
v_call: TRBV7-3
cdr3_aa: CASSLLAGETQYF
cdr3_nt: TGTGCCAGCAGCTTACTAGCGGGGGAGACCCAGTACTTC

j_call: TRBJ1-2
d_call: .
clone_size: .
v_call: TRBV6-5
cdr3_aa: CASSYDLGGYGYTF
cdr3_nt: TGTGCCAGCAGTTACGACCTCGGGGGCTATGGCTACACCTTC

j_call: TRBJ2-7
d_call: .
clone_size: .
v_call: TRBV12-2
cdr3_aa: CASRLNIGRGLAAFYEQYF
cdr3_nt: TGTGCAAGTCGCTTAAATATCGGGCGGGGACTAGCGGCCTTCTACGAGCAGTACTTC

j_call: TRBJ1-1
d_call: TRBD1
clone_size: .
v_call: TRBV2
cdr3_aa: CASSEAGGFVAEAFF
cdr3_nt: TGTGCCAGCAGTGAGGCAGGGGGGTTTGTCGCTGAAGCTTTCTTT

j_call: TRBJ1-5
d_call: TRBD1
clone_size: .
v_call: TRBV19
cdr3_aa: CASTPTVGGQPQHF
cdr3_nt: TGTGCCAGTACTCCCACGGTAGGGGGCCAGCCCCAGCATTTT

j_call: TRBJ1-2
d_call: .
clone_size: .
v_call: TRBV2
cdr3_aa: CASSVGVDGYTF
cdr3_nt: TGTGCCAGCAGTGTGGGTGTGGATGGCTACACCTTC

j_call: TRBJ1-5
d_call: TRBD1
clone_size: .
v_call: TRBV19
cdr3_aa: CASGQGNQPQHF
cdr3_nt: TGTGCCAGTGGACAGGGCAATCAGCCCCAGCATTTT

j_call: TRBJ1-6
d_call: TRBD1
clone_size: few
v_call: TRBV19
cdr3_aa: CASRTGGSYNSPLHF
cdr3_nt: TGTGCCAGTAGGACAGGGGGCTCCTATAATTCACCCCTCCACTTT

j_call: TRBJ1-1
d_call: .
clone_size: .
v_call: TRBV6-1
cdr3_aa: CASVVRGGTEAFF
cdr3_nt: TGTGCCAGCGTAGTACGGGGGGGCACTGAAGCTTTCTTT

j_call: TRBJ2-7
d_call: .
clone_size: .
v_call: TRBV5-1
cdr3_aa: CASSLSGFSSYEQYF
cdr3_nt: TGCGCCAGCAGCTTATCAGGGTTCTCCTCCTACGAGCAGTACTTC

j_call: TRBJ1-5
d_call: .
clone_size: .
v_call: TRBV19
cdr3_aa: CASSVGAYSNQPQHF
cdr3_nt: TGTGCCAGTAGTGTCGGGGCTTATAGCAATCAGCCCCAGCATTTT

j_call: TRBJ1-6
d_call: .
clone_size: .
v_call: TRBV4-1
cdr3_aa: CASSQEGGNSPLHF
cdr3_nt: TGCGCCAGCAGCCAAGAAGGGGGGAATTCACCCCTCCACTTT

j_call: TRBJ2-5
d_call: .
clone_size: .
v_call: TRBV7-9
cdr3_aa: CASSLGQETQYF
cdr3_nt: TGTGCCAGCAGCTTAGGACAGGAGACCCAGTACTTC

j_call: TRBJ2-5
d_call: .
clone_size: few
v_call: TRBV4-1
cdr3_aa: CASSQGARAQETQYF
cdr3_nt: TGCGCCAGCAGCCAAGGGGCGAGGGCCCAAGAGACCCAGTACTTC

j_call: TRBJ1-1
d_call: TRBD1
clone_size: .
v_call: TRBV10-3
cdr3_aa: CAISDWTGGGNTEAFF
cdr3_nt: TGTGCCATCAGTGACTGGACAGGGGGCGGGAACACTGAAGCTTTCTTT

j_call: TRBJ1-5
d_call: TRBD1
clone_size: .
v_call: TRBV6-5
cdr3_aa: CTSSYRQGGPQHF
cdr3_nt: TGTACCAGCAGTTACCGACAGGGTGGGCCCCAGCATTTT

j_call: TRBJ2-2
d_call: TRBD2
clone_size: .
v_call: TRBV10-3
cdr3_aa: CAISLDPGGTGELFF
cdr3_nt: TGTGCCATCAGCTTGGACCCGGGGGGCACCGGGGAGCTGTTTTTT

j_call: TRBJ1-6
d_call: TRBD1
clone_size: .
v_call: TRBV13
cdr3_aa: CASSPRGQGENSPLHF
cdr3_nt: TGTGCCAGCAGCCCAAGGGGACAGGGAGAAAATTCACCCCTCCACTTT

j_call: TRBJ1-2
d_call: .
clone_size: .
v_call: TRBV5-1
cdr3_aa: CASSLAQDYGYTF
cdr3_nt: TGCGCCAGCAGCTTGGCCCAGGACTATGGCTACACCTTC

j_call: TRBJ1-2
d_call: TRBD1
clone_size: .
v_call: TRBV6-5
cdr3_aa: CASSSDRGNYGYTF
cdr3_nt: TGTGCCAGCAGTTCGGACAGGGGAAACTATGGCTACACCTTC

j_call: TRBJ2-1
d_call: .
clone_size: .
v_call: TRBV6-1
cdr3_aa: CASRGSTYNGQFF
cdr3_nt: TGTGCCAGCAGGGGCTCGACCTACAATGGGCAGTTCTTC

j_call: TRBJ2-5
d_call: TRBD1
clone_size: .
v_call: TRBV7-9
cdr3_aa: CASSLSGGETQYF
cdr3_nt: TGTGCCAGCAGCTTATCAGGGGGCGAGACCCAGTACTTC

j_call: TRBJ2-3
d_call: TRBD2
clone_size: .
v_call: TRBV6-5
cdr3_aa: CASSLHGLAGGDTQYF
cdr3_nt: TGTGCCAGCAGTTTACACGGACTAGCGGGAGGAGATACGCAGTATTTT

j_call: TRBJ2-5
d_call: .
clone_size: .
v_call: TRBV11-3
cdr3_aa: CASSLQGLETQYF
cdr3_nt: TGTGCCAGCAGCTTACAGGGGTTGGAGACCCAGTACTTC

j_call: TRBJ1-2
d_call: TRBD1
clone_size: .
v_call: TRBV6-1
cdr3_aa: CAGKQGGGYYGYTF
cdr3_nt: TGTGCCGGTAAACAGGGAGGGGGCTACTATGGCTACACCTTC

j_call: TRBJ2-6
d_call: .
clone_size: .
v_call: TRBV30
cdr3_aa: CAWSRGPGANVLTF
cdr3_nt: TGTGCCTGGAGCCGGGGGCCGGGGGCCAACGTCCTGACTTTC

j_call: TRBJ2-5
d_call: .
clone_size: .
v_call: TRBV5-1
cdr3_aa: CASSLGRGGAGETQYF
cdr3_nt: TGCGCCAGCAGCTTGGGCCGTGGAGGGGCGGGAGAGACCCAGTACTTC

j_call: TRBJ2-7
d_call: TRBD1
clone_size: .
v_call: TRBV7-2
cdr3_aa: CASSFTGTGRYEQYF
cdr3_nt: TGTGCCAGCAGCTTCACCGGGACAGGGAGATACGAGCAGTACTTC

j_call: TRBJ2-5
d_call: TRBD1
clone_size: .
v_call: TRBV5-6
cdr3_aa: CASSTGQGAETQYF
cdr3_nt: TGTGCCAGCAGCACCGGACAGGGGGCAGAGACCCAGTACTTC

j_call: TRBJ2-5
d_call: .
clone_size: .
v_call: TRBV5-6
cdr3_aa: CASSLYRDRETQYF
cdr3_nt: TGTGCCAGCAGCTTGTACAGGGATAGGGAGACCCAGTACTTC

j_call: TRBJ2-7
d_call: TRBD1
clone_size: .
v_call: TRBV6-1
cdr3_aa: CASSSDRGLYEQYF
cdr3_nt: TGTGCCAGCAGCTCCGACAGGGGACTCTACGAGCAGTACTTC

j_call: TRBJ1-6
d_call: .
clone_size: .
v_call: TRBV5-1
cdr3_aa: CASSLSIRDSPLHF
cdr3_nt: TGCGCCAGCAGCTTGTCTATTCGTGATTCACCCCTCCACTTT